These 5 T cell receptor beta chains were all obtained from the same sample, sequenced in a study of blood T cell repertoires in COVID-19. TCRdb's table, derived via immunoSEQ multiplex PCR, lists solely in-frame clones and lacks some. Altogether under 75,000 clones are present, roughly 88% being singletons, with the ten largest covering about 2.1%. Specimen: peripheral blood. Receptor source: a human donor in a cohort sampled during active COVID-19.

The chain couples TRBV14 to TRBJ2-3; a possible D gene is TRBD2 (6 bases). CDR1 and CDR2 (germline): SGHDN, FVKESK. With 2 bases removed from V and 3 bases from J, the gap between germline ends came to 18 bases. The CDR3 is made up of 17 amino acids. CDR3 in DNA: TGTGCCAGCAGCCAATTAGGAGGGCGGGGCACGACAGATACGCAGTATTTT. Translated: CASSQLGGRGTTDTQYF.

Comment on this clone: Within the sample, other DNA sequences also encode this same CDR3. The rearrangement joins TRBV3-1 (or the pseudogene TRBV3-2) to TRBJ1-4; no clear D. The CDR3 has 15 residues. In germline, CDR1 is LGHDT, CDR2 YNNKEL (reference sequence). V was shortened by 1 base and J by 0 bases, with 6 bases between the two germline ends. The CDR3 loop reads CASSQVTATNEKLFF. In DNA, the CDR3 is TGTGCCAGCAGCCAAGTTACTGCAACTAATGAAAAACTGTTTTTT.

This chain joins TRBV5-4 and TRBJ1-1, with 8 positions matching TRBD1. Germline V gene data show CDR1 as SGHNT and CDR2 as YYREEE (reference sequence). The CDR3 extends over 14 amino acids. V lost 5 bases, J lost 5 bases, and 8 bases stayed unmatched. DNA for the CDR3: TGTGCCAGCAGACTGGACAGGGAGATGACTGAAGCTTTCTTT. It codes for CASRLDREMTEAFF.

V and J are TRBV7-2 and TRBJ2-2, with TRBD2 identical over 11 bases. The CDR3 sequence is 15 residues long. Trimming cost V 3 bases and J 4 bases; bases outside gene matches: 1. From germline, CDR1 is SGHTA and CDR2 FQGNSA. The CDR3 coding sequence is TGTGCCAGCAGCTTCGGACTAGCGGGCACCGGGGAGCTGTTTTTT. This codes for CASSFGLAGTGELFF.

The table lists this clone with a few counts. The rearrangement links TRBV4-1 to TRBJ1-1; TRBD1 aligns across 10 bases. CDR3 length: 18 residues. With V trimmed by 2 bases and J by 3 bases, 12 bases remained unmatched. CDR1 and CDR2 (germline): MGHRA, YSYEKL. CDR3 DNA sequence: TGCGCCAGCAGCCAAAAAGTGGGACAGGGGTTTCGGGACACTGAAGCTTTCTTT. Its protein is CASSQKVGQGFRDTEAFF.